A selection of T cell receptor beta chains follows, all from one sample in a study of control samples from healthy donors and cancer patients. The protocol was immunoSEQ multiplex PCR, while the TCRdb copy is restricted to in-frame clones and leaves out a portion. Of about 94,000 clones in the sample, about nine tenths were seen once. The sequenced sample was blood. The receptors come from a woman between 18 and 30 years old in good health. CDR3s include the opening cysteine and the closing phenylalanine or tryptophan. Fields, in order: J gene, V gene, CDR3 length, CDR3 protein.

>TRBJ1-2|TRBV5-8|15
CASSLNSGDTYGYTF
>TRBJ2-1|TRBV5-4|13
CASTRTGDNEQFF
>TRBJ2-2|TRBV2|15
CASSEGREATGELFF
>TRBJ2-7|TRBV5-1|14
CASSPAGGIYEQYF
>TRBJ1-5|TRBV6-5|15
CASSLDRGRNQPQHF
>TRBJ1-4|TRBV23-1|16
CAGRNRAWGQNEKLFF
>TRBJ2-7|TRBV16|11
CASSPAYEQYF
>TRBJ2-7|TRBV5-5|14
CASYRIEDSYEQYF
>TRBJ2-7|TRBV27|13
CASSLGKENEQYF
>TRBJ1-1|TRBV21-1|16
CASSKGSGQKNTEAFF
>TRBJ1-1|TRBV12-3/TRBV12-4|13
CASSPQGHTEAFF
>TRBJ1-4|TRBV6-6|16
CASSRTFTTTNEKLFF
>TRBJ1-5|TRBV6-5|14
CASSPDRIEQPQHF
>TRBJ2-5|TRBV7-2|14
CASSLANMGETQYF
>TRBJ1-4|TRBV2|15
CASSEQGKEGEKLFF
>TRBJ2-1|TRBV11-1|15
CASSPRTDTNNEQFF
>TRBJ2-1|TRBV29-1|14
CSVPQGSSYNEQFF
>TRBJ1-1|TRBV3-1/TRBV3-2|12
CASSQVGDEAFF
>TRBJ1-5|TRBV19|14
CASGQDDSNQPQHF
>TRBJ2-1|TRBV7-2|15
CASRWIAGGGNEQFF
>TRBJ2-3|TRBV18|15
CASSKDHLRGDTQYF
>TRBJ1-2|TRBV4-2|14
CASSQETQGKGYTF
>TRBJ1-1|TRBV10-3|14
CAISEDPRNTEAFF
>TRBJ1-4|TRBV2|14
CASSALGGNEKLFF
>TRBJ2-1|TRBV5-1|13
CASSVAGLDEQFF
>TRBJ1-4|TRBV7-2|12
CASSLRNEKLFF
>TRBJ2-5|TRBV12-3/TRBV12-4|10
CASSQKTQYF
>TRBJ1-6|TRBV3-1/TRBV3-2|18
CASSFRIPFHTHNSPLHF
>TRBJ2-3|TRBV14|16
CASSQVAGTYTDTQYF
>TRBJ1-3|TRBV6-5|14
CASSYTDTGNTIYF
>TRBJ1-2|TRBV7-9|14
CASSLGTDFNGYTF
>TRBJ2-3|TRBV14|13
CASSPLASDTQYF
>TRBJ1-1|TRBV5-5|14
CASSYGLGGEEAFF
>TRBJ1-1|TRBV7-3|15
CASSLRLNKNTEAFF
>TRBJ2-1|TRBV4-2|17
CASSRVAGGVSYNEQFF
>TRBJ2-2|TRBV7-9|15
CASRLAGLGTGELFF
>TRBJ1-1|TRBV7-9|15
CASSLLGQGFTEAFF
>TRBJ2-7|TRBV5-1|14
CASSAGTSGHEQYF
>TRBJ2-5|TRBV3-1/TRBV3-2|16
CASSQDPDRSRETQYF
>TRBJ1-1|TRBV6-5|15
CASSYSAGLNTEAFF
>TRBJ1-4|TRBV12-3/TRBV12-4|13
CASSFWANEKLFF
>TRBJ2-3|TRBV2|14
CATGQAKSTDTQYF
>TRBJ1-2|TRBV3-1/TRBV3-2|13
CASSREGNYGYTF
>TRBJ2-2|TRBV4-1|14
CASSLSAVAGELFF
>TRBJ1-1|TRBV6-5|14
CASTPPGSGTEAFF
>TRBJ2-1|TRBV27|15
CASRDRGTLGNEQFF
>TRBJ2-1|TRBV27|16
CASSMSRDRAGNEQFF
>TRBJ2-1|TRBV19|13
CASSPGQNNEQFF
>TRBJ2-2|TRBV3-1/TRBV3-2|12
CASSHSREQLFF
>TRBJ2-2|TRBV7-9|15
CASSDTGGGSGELFF
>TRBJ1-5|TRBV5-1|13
CASSLVADQPQHF
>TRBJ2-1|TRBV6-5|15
CASSYDAGGNSEQFF
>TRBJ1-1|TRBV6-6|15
CASSYLGEPNTEAFF
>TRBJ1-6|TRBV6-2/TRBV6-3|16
CASSPTGRSYNSPLHF
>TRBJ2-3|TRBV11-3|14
CASSLHSSTDTQYF
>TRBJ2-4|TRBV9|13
CASSHGAKNIQYF